This passage covers 28 T cell receptor beta chains from one sample sequenced in a study of T cells in localized non-small cell lung cancer. Only in-frame clones appear in the TCRdb table, and some are missing; sequencing was by immunoSEQ multiplex PCR. The sample carries some 71,000 clones, 84% recorded once. The specimen comprised peripheral blood, sampled before any cancer treatment. Source of these receptors: a female donor at least 60 years old with stage I lung adenocarcinoma.

The V and J genes are TRBV5-1 and TRBJ2-7; 10 nucleotides align to TRBD2. The J segment lost 0 bases and the V segment lost 1 base, leaving 7 bases of the junction unmatched. Germline assignment: CDR1 SGHRS and CDR2 YFSETQ. The CDR3 runs to 17 residues. CDR3 DNA sequence: TGCGCCAGCAGCTTGCCTCCTAGCGGGGGCCTCTCCTACGAGCAGTACTTC. Residues: CASSLPPSGGLSYEQYF. Looking up the rest from reference TRBV5-1 and TRBJ2-7 gives the full variable domain: KAGVTQTPRYLIKTRGQQVTLSCSPISGHRSVSWYQQTPGQGLQFLFEYFSETQRNKGNFPGRFSGRQFSNSRSEMNVSTLELGDSALYLCASSLPPSGGLSYEQYFGPGTRLTVT.

The chain combines TRBV5-1 with TRBJ1-2, with TRBD1 identical over 10 bases. Trimming removed 4 bases from V and 0 bases from J; junction bases left unmatched: 3. The CDR3 loop spans 15 amino acids. Germline CDR1 is SGHRS and CDR2 is YFSETQ. The CDR3 DNA follows: TGCGCCAGCAGCCTTGGGACAGGGGCTAACTATGGCTACACCTTC. This translates into CASSLGTGANYGYTF.

A remark on this clone: An end of the junction does not agree with germline; a read error may underlie this. V gene TRBV9 combines with J gene TRBJ1-6, with D uncertain. The CDR3 sequence is 15 residues long. Germline CDR1 SGDLS, CDR2 YYNGEE. The CDR3 here is CASSVGQPYNSALHF. DNA for the CDR3: TGTGCCAGCAGCGTAGGGCAACCCTATAATTCAGCCCTCCACTTT. Full variable domain (rest looked up from reference TRBV9 and TRBJ1-6): DSGVTQTPKHLITATGQRVTLRCSPRSGDLSVYWYQQSLDQGLQFLIQYYNGEERAKGNILERFSAQQFPDLHSELNLSSLELGDSALYFCASSVGQPYNSALHFGNGTRLTVT.

J is TRBJ2-7 and V is TRBV5-4; no clear D gene. Germline-derived CDR1 and CDR2 are SGHNT and YYREEE (reference sequence). V was clipped by 0 bases and J by 2 bases, with 6 bases between them. The CDR3 has 13 amino acids. The CDR3 DNA is TGTGCCAGCAGCTTGGTAGGGACCTACGAGCAGTACTTC. This sequence encodes CASSLVGTYEQYF.

V is TRBV27 and J is TRBJ2-1, with TRBD2 matching over 8 bases. The CDR3 extends over 14 amino acids. Per germline, CDR1 MNHEY and CDR2 SMNVEV (reference sequence). The J segment lost 10 bases and the V segment lost 6 bases, leaving 11 bases of the junction unmatched. This CDR3 is CASSLGGLGEEQFF. CDR3 DNA sequence: TGTGCCAGCAGCCTAGGGGGACTAGGGGAGGAGCAGTTCTTC.

CDR3 in DNA: TGTGCCAGTACCGAACAGGGGGCGGGTGGCTACACCTTC. Protein product: CASTEQGAGGYTF. The chain couples TRBV19 to TRBJ1-2, with 9 positions matching TRBD1. Germline V gene lookup returns CDR1 LNHDA and CDR2 SQIVND (reference sequence). The junction had 7 bases not matched to a gene; V was cut back by 7 bases and J by 7 bases. The CDR3 is made up of 13 amino acids.

This clone was picked up one time. In nucleotides, the CDR3 is TGTGCCAGCAGCCCTCGGACGTTAGGTGGCTACACCTTC. This gives the protein CASSPRTLGGYTF. The chain carries TRBV6-6 and TRBJ1-2; D gene unclear. Germline V gene sequence: CDR1 MNHNY, CDR2 SVGAGI (reference sequence). V was shortened by 6 bases and J by 7 bases, with 15 bases between the two germline ends. CDR3 length: 13 residues.

V usage is TRBV6-5 and J usage is TRBJ1-5; D gene ambiguous. V was cut by 8 bases and J by 2 bases, with 13 bases left in between. This CDR3 has 14 residues. The germline gives CDR1 MNHEY, CDR2 SVGAGI. The CDR3 loop is CASLDGLGNQPQHF. The CDR3 bases are TGTGCCAGCCTGGATGGGTTGGGCAATCAGCCCCAGCATTTT.

This chain joins TRBV19 and TRBJ1-6; a weak D match, TRBD1 (5 bases). The V end lost 7 bases, the J end lost 7 bases, and 11 bases lay between the germline ends. Germline CDR1 LNHDA, CDR2 SQIVND (reference sequence). CDR3 length: 13 residues. CDR3 bases: TGTGCCAGTACAGGGCAGGTCAATTCACCCCTCCACTTT. Translating it yields CASTGQVNSPLHF.

The V and J genes are TRBV4-1 and TRBJ1-1; TRBD1 is a possible D gene (5 bases). The CDR3 contains 16 residues. Between the trimmed V and J ends, which lost 3 bases and 2 bases, there was a span of 16 bases. CDR1 is MGHRA and CDR2 is YSYEKL in the germline V gene. CDR3 region: CASSHPTGGFNTEAFF. The CDR3 DNA reads as TGCGCCAGCAGCCATCCTACCGGGGGATTCAACACTGAAGCTTTCTTT.

This sequence joins TRBV5-5 and TRBJ2-2; D remains ambiguous. The CDR3 spans 14 residues. Deletions cut 6 bases from V and 0 bases from J, with 9 bases between. The germline gives CDR1 SGHKS, CDR2 YYEKEE (reference sequence). The DNA for the CDR3 is TGTGCCAGCATCCCTGTGGCGAACACCGGGGAGCTGTTTTTT. Its translation: CASIPVANTGELFF.

The sample holds a few counts of this clone. The J gene is TRBJ1-1, the V gene TRBV7-2; D call uncertain. Germline V lookup: CDR1 SGHTA, CDR2 FQGNSA. V was shortened by 0 bases and J by 9 bases, with 8 bases between the two germline ends. CDR3 length equals 12 residues. The CDR3 loop is CASSLATDKAFF. The CDR3 DNA reads as TGTGCCAGCAGCTTAGCCACAGACAAAGCTTTCTTT.

The rearrangement uses TRBV25-1 and TRBJ2-2, with 14 bases identical to TRBD2. After removal of 6 bases from V and 0 bases from J, the junction contained 3 bases not matched to a gene. The CDR3 loop spans 17 amino acids. CDR1 is MGHDK, CDR2 SYGVNS, per germline. The CDR3 nucleotides read TGTGCCAGCAGCCGGGGACTAGCGGGAGCGAACACCGGGGAGCTGTTTTTT. Amino acid sequence: CASSRGLAGANTGELFF.

CDR3: CASSPRATNTGELFF. CDR3 DNA sequence: TGTGCCAGCAGCCCTCGGGCGACCAACACCGGGGAGCTGTTTTTT. The chain uses TRBV7-3 and TRBJ2-2; D is unclear. The V end was cut by 5 bases, the J end by 2 bases, with 12 bases between. Germline-derived CDR1 and CDR2 are SGHTA and FQGTGA. The CDR3 has 15 amino acids.

The chain combines TRBV5-5 with TRBJ1-5; 7 bases match TRBD1. The CDR3 covers 15 residues. CDR1 is SGHKS, CDR2 YYEKEE, per germline (reference sequence). The junction had 6 bases not matched to a gene; V was cut back by 0 bases and J by 6 bases. CDR3 sequence (DNA): TGTGCCAGCAGCTTGGAGGCAGGGGGAGGTCAGCCCCAGCATTTT. This encodes CASSLEAGGGQPQHF.

The chain employs TRBV6-5 and TRBJ1-6; no definite D call. Per the germline V gene, CDR1 is MNHEY and CDR2 is SVGAGI. This CDR3 contains 13 residues. V gave up 6 bases and J gave up 3 bases, with 6 bases separating them. The CDR3 sequence: CASRPDYNSPLHF. The DNA of the CDR3 is TGTGCCAGCAGACCGGACTATAATTCACCCCTCCACTTT.

Only a few counts were recorded for this clone. The rearrangement links TRBV5-1 to TRBJ2-7; 7 nucleotides agree with TRBD2. V gave up 7 bases and J gave up 3 bases; unmatched junction bases: 7. Germline V gives CDR1 SGHRS, CDR2 YFSETQ. This CDR3 region has 13 residues. Here the CDR3 reads CASAGREGYEQYF. Here the CDR3 DNA reads TGCGCCAGCGCGGGCAGGGAGGGCTACGAGCAGTACTTC.

The chain employs TRBV20-1 and TRBJ2-7; no definite D call. Germline V gives CDR1 DFQATT, CDR2 SNEGSKA (reference sequence). Deletions cut 7 bases from V and 3 bases from J, with 10 bases between. The CDR3 consists of 11 residues. CDR3 DNA: TGCAGTGGCCTGACGGGCTACGAGCAGTACTTC. Translated: CSGLTGYEQYF.

In this sample, this clone turned up many times. CDR3 DNA sequence: TGTGCCAGCTCACGGTCCGGGACAGGAATGAACACTGAAGCTTTCTTT. It codes for CASSRSGTGMNTEAFF. V and J are TRBV18 and TRBJ1-1, with TRBD1 identical over 8 bases. This CDR3 comprises 16 residues. The germline gives CDR1 KGHSH, CDR2 LQKENI. The trim removed 4 bases at V and 0 bases at J, leaving 7 bases unmatched.

V usage is TRBV11-3 and J usage is TRBJ1-1; D is ambiguous. The CDR3 extends over 13 amino acids. Germline lookup yields CDR1 SGHNT and CDR2 YENEEA. V lost 6 bases and J lost 5, with 13 bases in between. CDR3 sequence reads: CASSPAPGTEAFF. CDR3 nucleotides: TGTGCCAGCAGTCCGGCCCCTGGGACTGAAGCTTTCTTT.

V and J are TRBV6-1 and TRBJ1-1; D might be TRBD1 (5 bases). Deletions cut 8 bases from V and 10 bases from J, with 14 bases between. The germline gives CDR1 MNHNS, CDR2 SASEGT. The CDR3 is 11 amino acids. The CDR3 DNA follows: TGTGCCAGCCTTCGGACCGGGGGAGCTTTCTTT. It is translated as CASLRTGGAFF.

The V gene is TRBV6-6, the J gene TRBJ2-7, with D possibly being TRBD2 (5 bases). Germline CDR1 is MNHNY and CDR2 is SVGAGI (reference sequence). The V gene lost 4 bases and the J gene lost 7 bases, with 14 bases spanning the gap. This CDR3 region has 13 residues. The CDR3 DNA reads TGTGCCAGCAGTTCCGGGGTTGGGAAGGAGCAGTACTTC. It specifies CASSSGVGKEQYF.

The chain has TRBV13 and TRBJ2-6; TRBD1 matches at 9 bases. Germline lookup yields CDR1 PRHDT and CDR2 FYEKMQ (reference sequence). V was clipped by 4 bases and J by 3 bases; unmatched bases: 7. The CDR3 has 17 residues. CDR3 loop: CASSSSQGAGGANVLTF. CDR3 nucleotides: TGTGCCAGCAGCTCCTCACAGGGGGCGGGTGGGGCCAACGTCCTGACTTTC.

This chain joins TRBV7-9 and TRBJ1-6; D gene uncertain. The CDR3 spans 13 residues. Germline V lookup: CDR1 SEHNR, CDR2 FQNEAQ (reference sequence). V gave up 5 bases and J gave up 7 bases, with 9 bases separating them. CDR3 residues: CASSQSKNSPLHF. CDR3 sequence (DNA): TGTGCCAGCAGCCAATCTAAGAATTCACCCCTCCACTTT.

The genes are TRBV5-8 and TRBJ1-5; no clear D gene. With 4 bases removed from V and 3 bases from J, the gap between germline ends came to 20 bases. Germline CDR1 reads SGHTS; CDR2 reads YDEGEE. There are 17 residues in the CDR3. CDR3 residues: CASSPDPLNGPNQPQHF. The CDR3 DNA follows: TGTGCCAGCAGCCCGGACCCCTTGAACGGGCCCAATCAGCCCCAGCATTTT.

The chain couples TRBV9 to TRBJ1-5; no clear D gene. CDR3 length: 13 residues. Germline CDR1 is SGDLS and CDR2 is YYNGEE. The ends were cut back, 0 bases at V and 7 bases at J, with 8 bases in the middle. CDR3 region: CASSVDSKQPQHF. CDR3 DNA: TGTGCCAGCAGCGTAGACAGTAAACAGCCCCAGCATTTT.

The chain carries TRBV19 and TRBJ1-1; tentatively, D is TRBD1 (5 bases). V was cut by 5 bases and J by 4 bases, with 11 bases left in between. The CDR3 spans 13 residues. The germline gives CDR1 LNHDA, CDR2 SQIVND (reference sequence). CDR3 in amino acids: CASSRRGITEAFF. For the CDR3, the DNA is TGTGCCAGTAGTCGGAGGGGAATCACTGAAGCTTTCTTT.

The table lists this clone with a count of one. J is TRBJ2-5 and V is TRBV6-1, with D uncertain. This CDR3 contains 11 residues. CDR1 is MNHNS and CDR2 is SASEGT in the germline V gene. Trimming left V 8 bases short and J 5 bases short, with 9 bases between. The CDR3 DNA reads as TGTGCCAGCCTTGTCGGGGAGACCCAGTACTTC. Protein product: CASLVGETQYF.